In its sample, the clone carrying this T cell receptor (beta chain) was seen once. As handled by the study authors: Amplification with reference gene primers provided the estimates of nucleated cell counts. Sequencing was performed with immunoSEQ multiplex PCR; in TCRdb, only in-frame clones are kept and a portion is missing. Clone size and V and J calls were adopted from that table, with D and trimming inferred from the DNA. The table includes 250,000 to 350,000 clones, roughly 88% detected once. This entry is derived from a study of blood T cell repertoires in COVID-19. Overall study: Collection of acute and convalescent COVID-19 samples took place in the United States, Italy and Spain. From T cells, B-cell-depleted T cells, or PBMCs came the material, which was cDNA or gDNA.

The germline V gene has CDR1 KGHDR and CDR2 SFDVKD. This CDR3 is 15 amino acids long. The trim removed 2 bases at V and 4 bases at J, leaving 3 bases unmatched. This TCR was recovered from a human donor with COVID-19, enrolled during active disease. The donor label of this sample is uncertain. The J gene is TRBJ2-2, the V gene TRBV24-1, with TRBD2 matching 7 bases. Sequencing was performed on peripheral blood. CDR3 sequence (DNA): TGTGCCACCAGTGATTGGACTAGGACCACCGGGGAGCTGTTTTTT. Protein product: CATSDWTRTTGELFF.